This T cell receptor beta chain appears in the sequencing data of a study of human T cells and chemical hapten exposure. Study context: DPC at 2% was the sensitizing agent, placed on about 2 cm by about 2 cm of upper inner arm skin. Study outcomes and limitations: The presence of alopecia in the donors means their immune response may differ from healthy people's.

This clonotype was counted many times. Its cognate antigen is unknown. Using its own MiXCR run on the RACE reads, TCRdb lists one record per CDR3 protein. This sample yields some 39,000 distinct CDR3 sequences, of which roughly 7.2% are seen a single time; over 1% belongs to the top ten. Time point of the sample: pre-sensitization, week 0. Treatment denoted: therapeutic diphenylcyclopropenone sensitization with weekly scalp DPC. Unfractionated whole blood was the source of the extracted total RNA. This receptor was identified in a woman aged 50 to 60 with alopecia areata. Some clones in this sample may be carry-over from other donors' samples. The starting material was whole blood, obtained in connection with sensitization to the hapten diphenylcyclopropenone (DPC).

As DNA, the CDR3 is TGTGCCAGCGGCCGGACGGACTACACCTTC. Its protein is CASGRTDYTF. The V call is TRBV6-2 or TRBV6-3, the J call TRBJ1-2; D gene unclear. CDR3 length: 10 residues. The V gene's germline CDR1 is MNHEY and CDR2 SVGEGT. Trimming pared 8 bases from V and 10 bases from J, leaving 11 bases between.